This TCR beta chain was sequenced during a study of T-cell reconstitution after alpha-beta-depleted transplantation in children. Study findings and constraints: After one year, T-cell counts and TCRbeta diversity mostly came from new T cells.

This sample's TCRbeta library carried unique molecular identifier barcodes. TCRdb independently ran MiXCR on the PCR reads; one entry per CDR3 protein. The table includes about 4,700 distinct CDR3 sequences, approximately 7% detected once. This clonotype was observed at least ten times. Its antigen is still unknown. The TCR was taken from a boy in the first two years of life who had a stem cell transplant for SCID, so the T cells may come from the graft donor. The sample consisted of PBMCs, mostly from graft donor cells, taken 60 days after TCRalphabeta/CD19-depleted stem cell transplant.

The CDR3 nucleotides are TGTGCCAGCAGCTTAAGTGGGGAGCTGTTTTTT. As protein: CASSLSGELFF. The chain employs TRBV7-3 and TRBJ2-2; D not resolved. V gave up 1 base and J gave up 8 bases, with 2 bases separating them. The CDR3 is 11 residues long. Germline CDR1 and CDR2: SGHTA and FQGTGA.